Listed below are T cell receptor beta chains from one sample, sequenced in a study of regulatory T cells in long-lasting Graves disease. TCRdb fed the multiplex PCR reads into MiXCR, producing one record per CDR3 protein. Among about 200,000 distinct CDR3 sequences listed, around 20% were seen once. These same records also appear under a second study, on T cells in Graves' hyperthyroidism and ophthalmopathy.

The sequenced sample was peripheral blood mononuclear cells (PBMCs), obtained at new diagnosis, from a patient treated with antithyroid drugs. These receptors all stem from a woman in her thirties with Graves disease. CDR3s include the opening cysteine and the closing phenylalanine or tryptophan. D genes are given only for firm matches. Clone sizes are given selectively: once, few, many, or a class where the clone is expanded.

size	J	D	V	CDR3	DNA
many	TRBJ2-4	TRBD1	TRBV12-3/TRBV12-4	CASKPDRGGGVAKNIQYF	TGTGCCAGCAAACCGGACAGGGGAGGGGGGGTAGCCAAAAACATTCAGTACTTC
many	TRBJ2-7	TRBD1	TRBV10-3	CAIGRQGNEQYF	TGTGCCATCGGTCGACAGGGAAACGAGCAGTACTTC
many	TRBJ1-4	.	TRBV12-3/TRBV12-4	CASRSGRVEKLFF	TGTGCCAGCAGATCCGGGCGGGTTGAAAAACTGTTTTTT
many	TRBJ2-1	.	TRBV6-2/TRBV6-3	CASSYVTRSGRGGPSSYNEQFF	TGTGCCAGCAGTTACGTGACACGGAGCGGGAGAGGGGGCCCGAGCTCCTACAATGAGCAGTTCTTC
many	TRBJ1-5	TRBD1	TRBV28	CASSSDRVRQPQHF	TGTGCCAGCAGTTCTGACAGGGTGCGTCAGCCCCAGCATTTT
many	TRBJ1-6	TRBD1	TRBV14	CASSRGGTGYNSPLHF	TGTGCCAGCAGCCGTGGTGGGACAGGGTATAATTCACCCCTCCACTTT
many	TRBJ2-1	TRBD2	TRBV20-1	CSASLRLAGSNEQFF	TGCAGTGCTAGCCTCCGACTAGCGGGGAGCAATGAGCAGTTCTTC
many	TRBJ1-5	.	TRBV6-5	CASSYREQPQHF	TGTGCCAGCAGTTACCGAGAACAGCCCCAGCATTTT
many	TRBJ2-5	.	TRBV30	CAWNGVKGETQYF	TGTGCCTGGAACGGGGTAAAGGGAGAGACCCAGTACTTC
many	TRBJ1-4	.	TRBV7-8	CASSFALNEKLFF	TGTGCCAGCAGCTTTGCGCTTAATGAAAAACTGTTTTTT
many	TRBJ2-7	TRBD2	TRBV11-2	CASSILAGALYEQYF	TGTGCCAGCAGCATTCTAGCGGGGGCCCTTTACGAGCAGTACTTC
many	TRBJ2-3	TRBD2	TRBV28	CASSPLGLGADTQYF	TGTGCCAGCAGCCCCCTCGGACTAGGTGCAGATACGCAGTATTTT
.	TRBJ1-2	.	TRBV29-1	CSVPIDSNGYTF	TGCAGCGTTCCTATTGACAGCAACGGCTACACCTTC
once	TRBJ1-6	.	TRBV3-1	CASSQGVLLNSPLHF	TGTGCCAGCAGCCAAGGGGTGCTCCTTAATTCACCCCTCCACTTT
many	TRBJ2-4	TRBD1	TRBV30	CAWSVQGILDIQYF	TGTGCCTGGAGTGTACAGGGGATTTTGGACATTCAGTACTTC
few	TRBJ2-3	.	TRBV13	CAGSSQTVTATSTDTQYF	TGTGCCGGCAGCTCGCAGACTGTTACAGCCACTAGCACAGATACGCAGTATTTT
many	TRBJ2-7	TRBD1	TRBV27	CASSLYRGHYEQYF	TGTGCCAGCAGCTTATACAGGGGGCACTACGAGCAGTACTTC
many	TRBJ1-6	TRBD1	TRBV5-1	CASSPRQGNSPLHF	TGCGCCAGCAGCCCCAGACAGGGGAATTCACCCCTCCACTTT
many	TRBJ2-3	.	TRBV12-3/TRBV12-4	CASSLGRYRDDTQYF	TGTGCCAGCAGTTTGGGACGATATCGAGATGATACGCAGTATTTT
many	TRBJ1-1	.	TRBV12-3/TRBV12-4	CASSRDSEAFF	TGTGCCAGCAGCCGCGACAGCGAAGCTTTCTTT
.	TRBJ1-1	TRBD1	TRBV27	CASSLYGTEILMNTEAFF	TGTGCCAGCAGTTTGTATGGGACAGAAATATTGATGAACACTGAAGCTTTCTTT
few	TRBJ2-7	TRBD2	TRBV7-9	CASSRLSGRSQSYEQYF	TGTGCCAGCAGCCGCCTTAGCGGGAGGTCTCAATCCTACGAGCAGTACTTC
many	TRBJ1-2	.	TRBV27	CASSFRGGSYTF	TGTGCCAGCAGTTTCAGGGGAGGTAGCTACACCTTC
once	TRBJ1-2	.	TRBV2	CASSATAYGYTF	TGTGCCAGCAGTGCCACCGCCTATGGCTACACCTTC
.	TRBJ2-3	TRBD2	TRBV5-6	CASSPLGGRATDTQYF	TGTGCCAGCAGCCCCCTGGGCGGGAGGGCCACAGATACGCAGTATTTT
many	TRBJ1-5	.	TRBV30	CAWSASLGQPQHF	TGTGCCTGGAGTGCGTCCTTAGGGCAGCCCCAGCATTTT
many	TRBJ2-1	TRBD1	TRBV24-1	CATSDLRQGVGEQFF	TGTGCCACCAGTGATTTAAGGCAGGGGGTGGGTGAGCAGTTCTTC
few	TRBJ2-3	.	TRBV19	CASSIGGLDTQYF	TGTGCCAGTAGTATTGGGGGATTGGATACGCAGTATTTT
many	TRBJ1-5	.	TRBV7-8	CASSLALQGNQPQHF	TGTGCCAGCAGCTTAGCGCTTCAGGGCAATCAGCCCCAGCATTTT
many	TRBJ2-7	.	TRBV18	CASSPPSVSYEQYF	TGTGCCAGCTCACCACCGAGCGTTTCCTACGAGCAGTACTTC
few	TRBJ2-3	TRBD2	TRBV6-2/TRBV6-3	CASSSSGGTHNTQYF	TGTGCCAGCAGTTCTAGCGGGGGGACTCACAATACGCAGTATTTT
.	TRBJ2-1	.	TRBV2	CATSVGRTGNEQFF	TGTGCCACCTCAGTGGGGAGGACAGGAAATGAGCAGTTCTTC
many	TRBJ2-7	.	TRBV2	CASSAYRSMSVEQYF	TGTGCCAGCAGTGCGTACAGGTCGATGTCGGTCGAGCAGTACTTC
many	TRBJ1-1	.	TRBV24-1	CATSGQNTEAFF	TGTGCCACCAGCGGACAGAACACTGAAGCTTTCTTT
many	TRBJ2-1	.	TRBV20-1	CSATPGDSSYNEQFF	TGCAGTGCCACGCCGGGGGACAGCTCCTACAATGAGCAGTTCTTC
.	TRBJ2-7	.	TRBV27	CASSLVRPGQGAYEQYF	TGTGCCAGCAGTTTAGTCCGCCCGGGTCAGGGAGCCTACGAGCAGTACTTC
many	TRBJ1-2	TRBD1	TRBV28	CASRLGQGRGYTF	TGTGCCAGCAGACTGGGACAGGGAAGGGGCTACACCTTC
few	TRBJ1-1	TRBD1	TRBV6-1	CATGQGVTEAFF	TGTGCCACCGGACAGGGGGTGACTGAAGCTTTCTTT
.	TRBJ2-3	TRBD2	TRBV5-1	CASSRGEGSDTQYF	TGCGCCAGCAGCCGCGGGGAGGGAAGTGATACGCAGTATTTT
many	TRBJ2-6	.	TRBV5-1	CASSTDSGANVLTF	TGCGCCAGCAGCACCGACTCTGGGGCCAACGTCCTGACTTTC
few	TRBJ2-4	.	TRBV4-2	CASRAGVENIQYF	TGTGCCAGCAGGGCAGGGGTAGAAAACATTCAGTACTTC
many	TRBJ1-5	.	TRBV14	CASSQENGKTGNQPQHF	TGTGCCAGCAGCCAAGAGAATGGGAAAACGGGCAATCAGCCCCAGCATTTT
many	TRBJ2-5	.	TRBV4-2	CASSQGGTQETQYF	TGTGCCAGCAGCCAAGGAGGGACCCAAGAGACCCAGTACTTC
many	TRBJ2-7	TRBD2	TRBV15	CATSRDRDYSYEQYF	TGTGCCACCAGCAGAGATAGGGACTACTCCTACGAGCAGTACTTC
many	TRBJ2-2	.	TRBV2	CASSLSGSNTGELFF	TGTGCCAGCAGTTTAAGCGGTTCGAACACCGGGGAGCTGTTTTTT
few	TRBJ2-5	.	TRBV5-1	CASSGGAAGPETQYF	TGCGCCAGCAGCGGGGGGGCGGCTGGTCCTGAGACCCAGTACTTC
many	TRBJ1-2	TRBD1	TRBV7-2	CASSLEGTALMDTF	TGTGCCAGCAGCTTAGAGGGGACAGCTTTGATGGACACCTTC
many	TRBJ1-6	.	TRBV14	CASSQDQLGGSYSPLHF	TGTGCCAGCAGCCAAGATCAGCTCGGGGGTTCCTATTCACCCCTCCACTTT
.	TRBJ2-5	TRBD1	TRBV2	CASSVLLGQGQETQYF	TGTGCCAGCAGTGTTTTATTGGGACAGGGGCAAGAGACCCAGTACTTC